This TCR beta chain was obtained from a study of blood T cell repertoires in COVID-19. This CDR3 has 17 residues. V lost 5 bases and J 0 bases, leaving 17 bases between the germline ends. The germline gives CDR1 MDHEN, CDR2 SYDVKM. Per the original data handling: Scientists estimated how many nucleated cells there were by amplifying reference gene primers. Generated by immunoSEQ multiplex PCR, the TCRdb table keeps only in-frame clones and is missing some. That table furnishes V, J and clone size, whereas the DNA furnished D and trimming. This table holds about 250,000 clones, approximately 85% found once.

J is TRBJ1-5 and V is TRBV28; D is ambiguous. The sequence came from a man in his forties or fifties with active or convalescent COVID-19. Sequencing was carried out using peripheral blood. CDR3 nucleotides: TGTGCCAGCAGTACTACCCGCGATATCTATAGCAATCAGCCCCAGCATTTT. Its protein is CASSTTRDIYSNQPQHF. Looking up the rest from reference TRBV28 and TRBJ1-5 gives the full variable domain: DVKVTQSSRYLVKRTGEKVFLECVQDMDHENMFWYRQDPGLGLRLIYFSYDVKMKEKGDIPEGYSVSREKKERFSLILESASTNQTSMYLCASSTTRDIYSNQPQHFGDGTRLSIL.